These 30 T cell receptor beta chains came from one sample sequenced in a study of T cells in Graves' hyperthyroidism and ophthalmopathy. The investigators amplified TCR beta CDR3 regions from RNA transcripts. First-round RT-PCR targeting the TCR CDR3 was performed with the HTBI primer set. TCRdb recomputed calls from the multiplex PCR reads with MiXCR, one row per CDR3 protein. The table includes roughly 380,000 distinct CDR3 sequences, approximately 13% detected once. The sample taken for sequencing was blood. The source is a woman under 30 with Graves' hyperthyroidism.

This clonotype has a single count. The J gene is TRBJ2-1, the V gene TRBV7-9, with D possibly being TRBD1 or TRBD2 (5 bases each). The J call may not be correct, given that the DNA end is closer to TRBJ2-7. Germline lookup yields CDR1 SEHNR and CDR2 FQNEAQ (reference sequence). This CDR3 region has 16 residues. The CDR3 nucleotides read TGTGCCAGCAGCTTAGGACCCAGAGGGGACGGCAATGAGCAGTACTTC. Amino acids: CASSLGPRGDGNEQYF.

This chain joins TRBV4-3 and TRBJ1-6; the D is unclear. The germline gives CDR1 LGHNA, CDR2 YSLEER. The CDR3 totals 14 residues. The V end was cut by 0 bases, the J end by 9 bases, with 9 bases between. CDR3 sequence (DNA): TGCGCCAGCAGCCAAGATCGACACCTTTCACCCCTCCACTTT. This gives the protein CASSQDRHLSPLHF.

The CDR3 region has the DNA TGTGCCAGTAGTATAACAGCTTTCTACGAGCAGTACTTC. Its translation: CASSITAFYEQYF. The chain carries TRBV19 and TRBJ2-7, with D hard to call. Trimming stripped 2 bases from V and 3 bases from J, with 8 bases between. CDR3 length: 13 residues. CDR1 and CDR2 (germline): LNHDA, SQIVND (reference sequence).

The gene calls are TRBV24-1 and TRBJ2-3; 12 nucleotides align to TRBD2. From germline, CDR1 is KGHDR and CDR2 SFDVKD. The CDR3 covers 15 residues. With 4 bases clipped from V and 5 bases from J, the junction kept 3 bases outside the gene matches. The CDR3 spells CATSDPSGGEDTQYF. CDR3 coding DNA: TGTGCCACCAGTGACCCTAGCGGGGGGGAAGATACGCAGTATTTT.

This clonotype was observed at least ten times. The rearrangement links TRBV11-2 to TRBJ1-5, with 8 bases matching TRBD1. Germline V lookup: CDR1 SGHAT, CDR2 FQNNGV. J lost 6 bases, V lost 3 bases, and 4 bases had no gene match. This CDR3 has 14 amino acids. DNA of the CDR3: TGTGCCAGCAGCTTCGGACAGGGTTCTCAGCCCCAGCATTTT. Translated, it gives CASSFGQGSQPQHF.

The chain has TRBV14 and TRBJ1-2; no clear D. The V end lost 2 bases, the J end lost 4 bases, and 8 bases lay between the germline ends. Germline CDR1 and CDR2: SGHDN and FVKESK. This CDR3 has 13 residues. CDR3 in amino acids: CASSQQTRYGYTF. The CDR3 nucleotides are TGTGCCAGCAGCCAACAGACACGCTATGGCTACACCTTC.

This clonotype was counted many times. This chain uses TRBV5-1 with TRBJ2-7, with D uncertain. CDR1 and CDR2 from the germline V gene are SGHRS and YFSETQ. V was cut by 0 bases and J by 3 bases, with 13 bases left in between. The CDR3 consists of 15 residues. The CDR3 is CASSLEKGNLYEQYF. The CDR3 region has the DNA TGCGCCAGCAGCTTGGAAAAAGGGAACCTCTACGAGCAGTACTTC.

This clonotype was counted ten times or more. The chain combines TRBV10-2 with TRBJ2-7; unclear D gene. The CDR3 sequence is 14 residues long. The germline gives CDR1 WSHSY, CDR2 SAAADI. V was trimmed by 3 bases and J by 5 bases, leaving 14 bases between them. CDR3 protein: CASSDVQDYDEQYF. The CDR3 DNA is TGCGCCAGCAGTGATGTGCAGGATTATGACGAGCAGTACTTC.

Worth noting for this clonotype: A single base separates this from a much larger clone, so it may be a read error. This sequence joins TRBV5-4 and TRBJ2-7, with 14 bases fitting TRBD2. Germline-derived CDR1 and CDR2 are SGHNT and YYREEE (reference sequence). V lost 4 bases to trimming and J lost 6 bases; unmatched junction nucleotides: 3. CDR3 length equals 14 residues. The DNA for the CDR3 is TGTGCCAGCAGCGCGGGACTAGCGGGAGCCGAGCAGTACTTC. Residues: CASSAGLAGAEQYF. The complete variable domain, with remaining parts taken from reference TRBV5-4 and TRBJ2-7, reads ETGVTQSPTHLIKTRGQQVTLRCSSQSGHNTVSWYQQALGQGPQFIFQYYREEENGRGNFPPRFSGLQFPNYSSELNVNALELDDSALYLCASSAGLAGAEQYFGPGTRLTVT.

This clonotype showed up many times. The chain has TRBV6-5 and TRBJ1-1, with no clear D. Between the trimmed V and J ends, which lost 2 bases and 2 bases, there was a span of 9 bases. This CDR3 region has 14 residues. Germline V gene sequence: CDR1 MNHEY, CDR2 SVGAGI. CDR3: CASSYKGINTEAFF. In DNA form, the CDR3 reads TGTGCCAGCAGTTACAAGGGTATAAACACTGAAGCTTTCTTT.

The chain couples TRBV19 to TRBJ2-1, with 7 bases that match TRBD2. CDR1 and CDR2 (germline): LNHDA, SQIVND (reference sequence). With 6 bases clipped from V and 2 bases from J, the junction kept 13 bases outside the gene matches. The CDR3 runs to 17 residues. CDR3 sequence reads: CASSRMGGAPTYNEQFF. The CDR3 DNA sequence: TGTGCCAGTAGCCGGATGGGAGGGGCCCCTACCTACAATGAGCAGTTCTTC. The variable domain in full, completed from reference TRBV19 and TRBJ2-1, reads DGGITQSPKYLFRKEGQNVTLSCEQNLNHDAMYWYRQDPGQGLRLIYYSQIVNDFQKGDIAEGYSVSREKKESFPLTVTSAQKNPTAFYLCASSRMGGAPTYNEQFFGPGTRLTVL.

The rearrangement joins TRBV7-2 to TRBJ2-7; maybe TRBD1 (6 bases). V was shortened by 1 base and J by 5 bases, with 15 bases between the two germline ends. The germline V gene has CDR1 SGHTA and CDR2 FQGNSA. The CDR3 runs 15 residues. This CDR3 reads CASSLDWGHYNEQYF. CDR3 coding DNA: TGTGCCAGCAGCTTAGACTGGGGGCACTACAACGAGCAGTACTTC. Using reference TRBV7-2 and TRBJ2-7 for the parts outside the CDR3, the full variable domain is GAGVSQSPSNKVTEKGKDVELRCDPISGHTALYWYRQSLGQGLEFLIYFQGNSAPDKSGLPSDRFSAERTGGSVSTLTIQRTQQEDSAVYLCASSLDWGHYNEQYFGPGTRLTVT.

With respect to this clonotype: A clone one base away is much larger, so this may be a read error. The chain joins TRBV7-2 to TRBJ2-7, with TRBD1 matching over 8 bases. The CDR3 has 14 residues. Germline V gene lookup returns CDR1 SGHTA and CDR2 FQGNSA. CDR3 bases: TGTGCCAGCAGCTTATCCAGGGGGCCCTACGCGCAGTACTTC. The encoded protein is CASSLSRGPYAQYF.

The chain links TRBV30 to TRBJ1-2, with 9 nucleotides matching TRBD1. The CDR3 extends over 14 amino acids. Trimming took 1 base from V and 7 from J; bases not matched to a gene: 7. Germline V gene lookup returns CDR1 GTSNPN and CDR2 SVGIG (reference sequence). For the CDR3, the DNA is TGTGCCTGGAGTGAGGACAGGGGTGGGCGTGGCTACACCTTC. As protein: CAWSEDRGGRGYTF.

This clonotype appeared a few times. The genes are TRBV29-1 and TRBJ2-5; tentative D call: TRBD1 (5 bases). Germline CDR1 SQVTM, CDR2 ANQGSEA. V dropped 5 bases and J dropped 9 bases, with 13 bases sitting between them. The CDR3 covers 11 residues. Here the CDR3 reads CSVSLGVAQYF. For the CDR3, the DNA is TGCAGCGTTTCTTTAGGGGTGGCCCAGTACTTC.

The chain is built from TRBV9 and TRBJ1-3, with D perhaps TRBD1 (5 bases). V was clipped by 0 bases and J by 8 bases, with 12 bases between them. The CDR3 extends over 14 amino acids. Germline loops: CDR1 SGDLS, CDR2 YYNGEE. CDR3 nucleotides: TGTGCCAGCAGCGTAGGCAGGGACGGGCACACCATATATTTT. It translates to CASSVGRDGHTIYF.

Notes on this clonotype: A read error may account for a junction end that differs from germline. The V and J genes are TRBV30 and TRBJ2-3; 8 positions match TRBD1. Germline loops: CDR1 GTSNPN, CDR2 SVGIG (reference sequence). The CDR3 totals 16 residues. CDR3 DNA sequence: TGTGCCTGGAGACGGATCTCAGGGGGCTACACAGATACGCGGTATTTT. The encoded protein is CAWRRISGGYTDTRYF.

This clonotype has more than one count but fewer than ten. The chain carries TRBV2 and TRBJ2-7; TRBD2 aligns across 13 bases. The germline CDR1 and CDR2 sequences are SNHLY and FYNNEI. This CDR3 spans 14 amino acids. The J segment lost 9 bases and the V segment lost 9 bases, leaving 11 bases of the junction unmatched. In nucleotides, the CDR3 is TGTGCCAGTCGTCCGGGACTAGCGGGACATAGGCAGTACTTC. Its translation is CASRPGLAGHRQYF.

This clonotype was recorded at least ten times. CDR3 residues: CASSSVSGSSYTGELFF. The CDR3 DNA reads as TGTGCCAGCAGCTCAGTTAGCGGGAGTTCGTACACCGGGGAGCTGTTTTTT. J is TRBJ2-2 and V is TRBV7-2; 9 nucleotides agree with TRBD2. From germline, CDR1 is SGHTA and CDR2 FQGNSA. The CDR3 runs to 17 residues. The junction had 9 bases not matched to a gene; V was cut back by 4 bases and J by 3 bases.

This clonotype has at least ten counts. The chain carries TRBV27 and TRBJ2-1; 13 bases fit TRBD2. The germline gives CDR1 MNHEY, CDR2 SMNVEV (reference sequence). The V gene end was trimmed by 5 bases and the J gene end by 4 bases; junction bases not matched to a gene: 8. The CDR3 is made up of 17 amino acids. CDR3 sequence (DNA): TGTGCCAGCAGTCTTAAACCGGGACTAGCGGGATACAATGAGCAGTTCTTC. It translates to CASSLKPGLAGYNEQFF.

V is TRBV4-3 and J is TRBJ2-7; TRBD1 matches at 12 bases. This CDR3 is 15 amino acids long. V was pared by 4 bases and J by 3 bases, with 4 bases of the junction left unmatched. Germline V gene data show CDR1 as LGHNA and CDR2 as YSLEER. The CDR3 protein is CASSRGTGGLYEQYF. The CDR3 coding sequence is TGCGCCAGCAGCCGAGGGACAGGGGGCCTCTACGAGCAGTACTTC.

The chain couples TRBV7-2 to TRBJ2-2; D may be TRBD1 or TRBD2 (6 bases each). Germline V lookup: CDR1 SGHTA, CDR2 FQGNSA. The CDR3 runs to 16 residues. The V end was cut by 1 base, the J end by 6 bases, with 15 bases between. The CDR3 region has the DNA TGTGCCAGCAGCTTAGTTGGGGGCGGGGTCCCCGGGGAGCTGTTTTTT. Amino acids: CASSLVGGGVPGELFF.

A few counts support this clonotype. The rearrangement joins TRBV5-1 to TRBJ1-3; 11 positions match TRBD1. The CDR3 covers 16 residues. V lost 3 bases, J lost 1 base, and 3 bases stayed unmatched. Germline lookup yields CDR1 SGHRS and CDR2 YFSETQ. In DNA form, the CDR3 reads TGCGCCAGCAGCTGGACAGGGGGCGCGTCTGGAAACACCATATATTTT. Amino acids: CASSWTGGASGNTIYF.

V and J are TRBV7-3 and TRBJ2-1; TRBD2 aligns across 11 bases. This CDR3 is built from 17 residues. From germline, CDR1 is SGHTA and CDR2 FQGTGA. The V and J ends lost 0 bases and 3 bases, in that order; junction bases with no gene match: 4. The CDR3: CASSLTGGLADYNEQFF. CDR3 bases: TGTGCCAGCAGCTTAACGGGGGGACTAGCGGACTACAATGAGCAGTTCTTC.

This clonotype was found many times. The V and J genes are TRBV29-1 and TRBJ2-7, with D perhaps given as TRBD1 or TRBD2 (5 bases each). Trimming removed 6 bases from V and 5 bases from J, with 17 bases in between. Germline V CDR1 and CDR2: SQVTM, ANQGSEA. The CDR3 has 13 amino acids. CDR3 sequence: CSVAPGAQHEQYF. CDR3 coding DNA: TGCAGCGTGGCTCCCGGGGCCCAGCACGAGCAGTACTTC.

This clonotype has at least ten counts. The chain combines TRBV24-1 with TRBJ2-2, with D maybe TRBD2 (6 bases). The germline V gene has CDR1 KGHDR and CDR2 SFDVKD. V lost 4 bases to trimming and J lost 7 bases, with 18 bases between them. The CDR3 is 16 residues long. In DNA, the CDR3 is TGTGCCACCAGTGACTTGACTAGACAACCCGGCGGGGAGCTGTTTTTT. Translating it yields CATSDLTRQPGGELFF.

Ten or more counts support this clonotype. This chain joins TRBV28 and TRBJ2-3; TRBD1 aligns across 9 bases. Germline V lookup: CDR1 MDHEN, CDR2 SYDVKM. The length of the CDR3 is 17 residues. V dropped 8 bases and J dropped 0; count of bases not matched to a gene: 12. CDR3: CASQLRTGATSTDTQYF. CDR3 bases: TGTGCCAGCCAACTAAGGACAGGGGCGACTAGCACAGATACGCAGTATTTT.

This rearrangement joins TRBV6-5 to TRBJ1-2; D gene unclear. V was cut by 0 bases and J by 7 bases, with 9 bases left in between. Germline V CDR1 and CDR2: MNHEY, SVGAGI. The CDR3 totals 13 residues. Written as DNA, the CDR3 is TGTGCCAGCAGTTACTCGACTGGGAGTGGCTACACCTTC. Residues: CASSYSTGSGYTF.

The sample holds many counts of this clonotype. J is TRBJ2-4 and V is TRBV28, with D possibly being TRBD1 (6 bases). This CDR3 has 13 amino acids. Germline V CDR1 and CDR2: MDHEN, SYDVKM. V gave up 8 bases and J gave up 6 bases, with 14 bases separating them. Written as DNA, the CDR3 is TGTGCCAGCTCATCAGGGGCGGGAAACATTCAGTACTTC. This codes for CASSSGAGNIQYF.

This clonotype has more than one count but fewer than ten. The chain couples TRBV20-1 to TRBJ2-7, with TRBD2 matching 8 bases. From germline, CDR1 is DFQATT and CDR2 SNEGSKA (reference sequence). The CDR3 runs 13 residues. The junction had 6 bases not matched to a gene; V was cut back by 6 bases and J by 2 bases. CDR3 protein: CSAPSGRTYEQYF. CDR3 sequence (DNA): TGCAGTGCACCGAGCGGGAGAACCTACGAGCAGTACTTC.